The 27 T cell receptor beta chains below were found in one sample sequenced in a study of blood T cell repertoires in COVID-19. Method: immunoSEQ multiplex PCR; TCRdb's copy keeps in-frame clones and lacks some. The sample yields 250,000 to 350,000 clones, 85% to 90% seen once. Source material: PBMCs or T cells enriched from blood (not recorded which). These TCRs come from an older woman in a cohort exposed to, infected with or recovered from COVID-19 (not recorded which).

The chain employs TRBV4-1 and TRBJ1-5; TRBD1 is a possible D gene (5 bases). The V end lost 2 bases, the J end lost 0 bases, and 17 bases lay between the germline ends. CDR1 is MGHRA, CDR2 YSYEKL, per germline. CDR3 length: 18 residues. The CDR3: CASSQRGGGEPSNQPQHF. For the CDR3, the DNA is TGCGCCAGCAGCCAAAGGGGTGGGGGGGAACCTAGCAATCAGCCCCAGCATTTT.

This rearrangement joins TRBV13 to TRBJ2-7; D is perhaps TRBD1 (6 bases). The V end was cut by 5 bases, the J end by 3 bases, with 14 bases between. Per germline, CDR1 PRHDT and CDR2 FYEKMQ (reference sequence). This CDR3 contains 14 residues. The CDR3 DNA follows: TGTGCCAGCAGCACCCGGGACACGGTCTACGAGCAGTACTTC. Amino acid sequence: CASSTRDTVYEQYF.

The chain is built from TRBV30 and TRBJ2-7; D is possibly TRBD2 (5 bases). V was clipped by 4 bases and J by 5 bases, with 18 bases between them. Germline CDR1 GTSNPN, CDR2 SVGIG (reference sequence). This CDR3 contains 14 residues. CDR3 in DNA: TGTGCCTGGAAAACGGGGTTCGGGTTGGACGAGCAGTACTTC. It codes for CAWKTGFGLDEQYF.

J is TRBJ1-5 and V is TRBV19, with D possibly TRBD1 on 6 matching bases. V lost 3 bases and J 9 bases, leaving 12 bases between the germline ends. Germline values: CDR1 LNHDA, CDR2 SQIVND (reference sequence). The CDR3 consists of 13 residues. CDR3 region: CASSIRIGGPQHF. The CDR3 DNA reads as TGTGCCAGTAGTATTAGGATAGGGGGGCCCCAGCATTTT.

The chain links TRBV7-3 to TRBJ2-7, with a weak D call TRBD2 (6 bases). The CDR3 length is 14 residues. V shed 5 bases and J shed 0 bases, with 11 bases lying between them. Germline V gene data show CDR1 as SGHTA and CDR2 as FQGTGA. CDR3 DNA: TGTGCCAGCAGCCGGGCGGGGATCTCCTACGAGCAGTACTTC. It codes for CASSRAGISYEQYF.

V gene TRBV7-8 combines with J gene TRBJ1-1, with 9 bases identical to TRBD1. The CDR3 has 14 amino acids. V trimming: 5 bases; J trimming: 1 base; junction bases outside the gene matches: 2. Germline V gives CDR1 SGHVS, CDR2 FQNEAQ. CDR3 coding DNA: TGTGCCAGCAGCCAGGACAGGGGGAACACTGAAGCTTTCTTT. This codes for CASSQDRGNTEAFF. Supplemented by reference TRBV7-8 and TRBJ1-1, the full variable domain reads GAGVSQSPRYKVAKRGQDVALRCDPISGHVSLFWYQQALGQGPEFLTYFQNEAQLDKSGLPSDRFFAERPEGSVSTLKIQRTQQEDSAVYLCASSQDRGNTEAFFGQGTRLTVV.

This clone was seen a single time. The rearrangement joins TRBV11-2 to TRBJ2-7; possibly TRBD1 for D (5 bases). The V and J ends lost 0 bases and 3 bases respectively, with 12 bases between them. CDR1 and CDR2 from the germline V gene are SGHAT and FQNNGV. CDR3 size: 15 residues. In nucleotides, the CDR3 is TGTGCCAGCAGCTTAGAACCAGGGAACAGCTACGAGCAGTACTTC. This encodes CASSLEPGNSYEQYF.

Written as DNA, the CDR3 is TGTGCCAGCAGCCCCACAGCGGGAGCCTACAATGAGCAGTTCTTC. This codes for CASSPTAGAYNEQFF. The chain couples TRBV5-8 to TRBJ2-1, with 8 bases matching TRBD2. There are 15 residues in the CDR3. V lost 4 bases to trimming and J lost 2 bases; unmatched junction nucleotides: 5. Germline CDR1 and CDR2: SGHTS and YDEGEE. Looking up the rest from reference TRBV5-8 and TRBJ2-1 gives the full variable domain: EAGVTQSPTHLIKTRGQQATLRCSPISGHTSVYWYQQALGLGLQFLLWYDEGEERNRGNFPPRFSGRQFPNYSSELNVNALELEDSALYLCASSPTAGAYNEQFFGPGTRLTVL.

The CDR3 reads CASSLADRPSSGNTIYF. CDR3 sequence (DNA): TGCGCCAGCAGCTTGGCCGACAGGCCTTCCTCTGGAAACACCATATATTTT. V usage is TRBV5-1 and J usage is TRBJ1-3, with TRBD1 as a possible D gene (6 bases). The length of the CDR3 is 17 residues. Germline V gene data show CDR1 as SGHRS and CDR2 as YFSETQ. V dropped 0 bases and J dropped 0 bases, with 13 bases sitting between them. Looking up the rest from reference TRBV5-1 and TRBJ1-3 gives the full variable domain: KAGVTQTPRYLIKTRGQQVTLSCSPISGHRSVSWYQQTPGQGLQFLFEYFSETQRNKGNFPGRFSGRQFSNSRSEMNVSTLELGDSALYLCASSLADRPSSGNTIYFGEGSWLTVV.

Turning to this clone: It is unclear where the CDR3 begins or ends on the DNA, so no DNA is shown, and the CDR3 is as TCRdb lists it. The V call is TRBV30, the J call TRBJ2-2; the table's D call, TRBD2, was not checked against the DNA. The CDR3 has 16 residues if both end residues are counted. In germline, CDR1 is GTSNPN, CDR2 SVGIG (reference sequence). CDR3: CACLYTGELFFGKLFF.

This chain links TRBV7-9 with TRBJ1-1; 8 bases align to TRBD1. Germline assignment: CDR1 SEHNR and CDR2 FQNEAQ (reference sequence). The V and J ends lost 4 bases and 0 bases, in that order; junction bases with no gene match: 10. The CDR3 contains 17 residues. The CDR3 region has the DNA TGTGCCAGCAGCTCAAATAGCAGGGGGCGGGTGAACACTGAAGCTTTCTTT. This encodes CASSSNSRGRVNTEAFF.

The chain combines TRBV4-3 with TRBJ2-7, with 9 bases lining up with TRBD2. CDR1 LGHNA and CDR2 YSLEER come from the germline V gene. This CDR3 contains 15 residues. Losses at the gene ends were 1 base for V and 4 bases for J; bases not matched to a gene: 5. DNA for the CDR3: TGCGCCAGCAGCCAAGCGGCTAGCGGGAAATACGAGCAGTACTTC. Protein: CASSQAASGKYEQYF.

This clone occurred a few times. The chain uses TRBV5-1 and TRBJ2-7, with 8 bases fitting TRBD2. This CDR3 has 16 amino acids. CDR1 is SGHRS and CDR2 is YFSETQ in the germline V gene. The V gene end was trimmed by 4 bases and the J gene end by 2 bases; junction bases not matched to a gene: 11. CDR3 in amino acids: CASSPWLVAGTYEQYF. As DNA, the CDR3 is TGCGCCAGCAGCCCTTGGTTGGTAGCGGGAACCTACGAGCAGTACTTC. The full variable domain, rest sourced from reference TRBV5-1 and TRBJ2-7, is KAGVTQTPRYLIKTRGQQVTLSCSPISGHRSVSWYQQTPGQGLQFLFEYFSETQRNKGNFPGRFSGRQFSNSRSEMNVSTLELGDSALYLCASSPWLVAGTYEQYFGPGTRLTVT.

The J gene is TRBJ1-1, the V gene TRBV28, with 7 nucleotides matching TRBD1. With 5 bases clipped from V and 1 base from J, the junction kept 4 bases outside the gene matches. Looked up from germline, CDR1 is MDHEN and CDR2 is SYDVKM. The CDR3 spans 14 residues. The CDR3 protein is CASSKGGKNTEAFF. In DNA, the CDR3 is TGTGCCAGCAGTAAAGGGGGCAAGAACACTGAAGCTTTCTTT.

This rearrangement joins TRBV5-4 to TRBJ2-1; the D gene is possibly TRBD2 (6 bases). Germline V lookup: CDR1 SGHNT, CDR2 YYREEE (reference sequence). The CDR3 spans 15 residues. V shed 2 bases and J shed 7 bases, with 16 bases lying between them. CDR3 sequence: CASSFPGEDKNEQFF. CDR3 DNA: TGTGCCAGCAGCTTCCCGGGAGAGGACAAAAATGAGCAGTTCTTC.

This sequence joins TRBV5-1 and TRBJ2-1; 9 bases match TRBD2. The CDR3 runs to 15 residues. CDR1 and CDR2 from the germline V gene are SGHRS and YFSETQ. The J segment lost 3 bases and the V segment lost 7 bases, leaving 8 bases of the junction unmatched. The CDR3 spells CASCLASGDYNEQFF. The CDR3 bases are TGCGCCAGCTGCCTGGCTAGCGGGGACTACAATGAGCAGTTCTTC.

This clone was counted a single time. CDR3 nucleotide sequence: TGCGCCAGCAGCTACGGACAGACGAACACCGGGGAGCTGTTTTTT. This codes for CASSYGQTNTGELFF. The J gene is TRBJ2-2, the V gene TRBV5-1, with a weak D call TRBD1 (6 bases). This CDR3 comprises 15 residues. The germline V gene has CDR1 SGHRS and CDR2 YFSETQ. Trimming shortened V by 3 bases and J by 0 bases, and 9 bases separated the two germline ends.

The chain uses TRBV19 and TRBJ2-1, with 8 bases that match TRBD2. With 1 base clipped from V and 9 bases from J, the junction kept 8 bases outside the gene matches. The length of the CDR3 is 15 residues. Germline assignment: CDR1 LNHDA and CDR2 SQIVND (reference sequence). The CDR3 coding sequence is TGTGCCAGTAGTATAGCGGCGGGAGGTATCGTTGAGCAGTTCTTC. This translates into CASSIAAGGIVEQFF.

This chain connects TRBV2 to TRBJ1-5; D is possibly TRBD1 (6 bases). CDR1 and CDR2 (germline): SNHLY, FYNNEI. CDR3 size: 15 residues. The V end was cut by 8 bases, the J end by 3 bases, with 17 bases between. The DNA for the CDR3 is TGTGCCAGCGGACCGACAGGCACCCTCAATCAGCCCCAGCATTTT. Its protein product is CASGPTGTLNQPQHF.

This rearrangement joins TRBV27 to TRBJ1-2; D perhaps matches TRBD1 (6 bases). Trimming took 6 bases from V and 4 from J, leaving 9 bases between them. From germline, CDR1 is MNHEY and CDR2 SMNVEV (reference sequence). This CDR3 has 12 amino acids. The CDR3 sequence is CASRGGLYGYTF. As DNA, the CDR3 is TGTGCCAGCAGGGGGGGGCTCTATGGCTACACCTTC.

With respect to this clone: The same CDR3 is also encoded by other DNA sequences in this sample. V usage is TRBV30 and J usage is TRBJ1-1; TRBD1 matches 8 bases. J lost 1 base, V lost 8 bases, and 3 bases had no gene match. The CDR3 is made up of 12 amino acids. Germline V gene sequence: CDR1 GTSNPN, CDR2 SVGIG (reference sequence). The CDR3 region has the DNA TGTGCCGGAACAGGGGGGAACACTGAAGCTTTCTTT. Translating gives CAGTGGNTEAFF.

This clone was observed once. The chain recombines TRBV7-9 with TRBJ1-2, with 10 bases that match TRBD1. CDR1 and CDR2 (germline): SEHNR, FQNEAQ (reference sequence). The CDR3 is 16 amino acids. Trimming removed 2 bases from V and 4 bases from J; junction bases left unmatched: 7. For the CDR3, the DNA is TGTGCCAGCAGCTTATCCGGGACAGGGGCGTTCTATGGCTACACCTTC. Amino acids: CASSLSGTGAFYGYTF. Looking up the rest from reference TRBV7-9 and TRBJ1-2 gives the full variable domain: DTGVSQNPRHKITKRGQNVTFRCDPISEHNRLYWYRQTLGQGPEFLTYFQNEAQLEKSRLLSDRFSAERPKGSFSTLEIQRTEQGDSAMYLCASSLSGTGAFYGYTFGSGTRLTVV.

The V gene is TRBV6-5, the J gene TRBJ2-5; 7 positions agree with TRBD2. Trimming took 6 bases from V and 2 from J; bases not matched to a gene: 6. The CDR3 extends over 14 amino acids. CDR1 is MNHEY and CDR2 is SVGAGI in the germline V gene. The CDR3 nucleotides are TGTGCCAGCAGACGACTAGCCGTTCAAGAGACCCAGTACTTC. Protein product: CASRRLAVQETQYF.

The chain uses TRBV6-5 and TRBJ2-7, with TRBD1 as a possible D gene (5 bases). Germline V gene lookup returns CDR1 MNHEY and CDR2 SVGAGI. This CDR3 is built from 13 residues. The V end lost 4 bases, the J end lost 5 bases, and 12 bases lay between the germline ends. CDR3: CASSSPGLDEQYF. The CDR3 nucleotides are TGTGCCAGCAGTTCTCCAGGGTTGGACGAGCAGTACTTC.

V gene TRBV7-2 combines with J gene TRBJ2-1, with 11 positions matching TRBD2. The CDR3 consists of 16 residues. The germline CDR1 and CDR2 sequences are SGHTA and FQGNSA. The V segment lost 4 bases and the J segment 8 bases; nucleotides outside the gene matches: 10. CDR3 region: CASSSPVAGGPDEQFF. CDR3 coding DNA: TGTGCCAGCAGCTCACCCGTAGCGGGAGGGCCGGATGAGCAGTTCTTC.

The chain employs TRBV6-4 and TRBJ2-7, with a weak D call TRBD2 (5 bases). The V gene's germline CDR1 is MRHNA and CDR2 SNTAGT. The CDR3 is made up of 15 amino acids. Trimming removed 0 bases at V and 6 bases at J, with 15 bases between. This CDR3 is CASSDSSGKSIEQYF. Here the CDR3 DNA reads TGTGCCAGCAGTGACTCGAGCGGAAAATCAATCGAGCAGTACTTC.

The chain recombines TRBV7-8 with TRBJ2-7; TRBD2 is a possible D gene (6 bases). Germline loops: CDR1 SGHVS, CDR2 FQNEAQ. Trimming removed 7 bases from V and 6 bases from J, with 16 bases in between. This CDR3 has 13 amino acids. Here the CDR3 DNA reads TGTGCCAGCACCATCAGACTAGTAAGCGAGCAGTACTTC. It codes for CASTIRLVSEQYF.